Below are 14 T cell receptor beta chains sequenced from a single sample in a study of blood T cell repertoires in COVID-19. TCRdb's copy holds only in-frame clones and misses some; the assay was immunoSEQ multiplex PCR. In the table there are hundreds of thousands of clones, approximately 86% of which are singletons. The sequencing input was PBMCs or T cells enriched from blood (not recorded which). The origin of the receptors is a woman aged 45-60 years who had recovered from COVID-19.

This rearrangement joins TRBV5-1 to TRBJ2-5, with no clear D. This CDR3 region has 14 residues. The V gene's germline CDR1 is SGHRS and CDR2 YFSETQ. V lost 4 bases to trimming and J lost 3 bases, with 13 bases between them. The CDR3 bases are TGCGCCAGCAGCCCGGAGAGCCCTAAAGAGACCCAGTACTTC. Translation gives CASSPESPKETQYF.

This chain uses TRBV5-1 with TRBJ1-4; D is perhaps TRBD1 (6 bases). Germline lookup yields CDR1 SGHRS and CDR2 YFSETQ. The CDR3 sequence is 16 residues long. Trimming shortened V by 4 bases and J by 3 bases, and 16 bases separated the two germline ends. The CDR3: CASSAGTTASNEKLFF. The DNA of the CDR3 is TGCGCCAGCAGCGCCGGGACAACCGCTTCTAATGAAAAACTGTTTTTT.

The chain combines TRBV5-1 with TRBJ2-5; 10 bases match TRBD1. Germline V CDR1 and CDR2: SGHRS, YFSETQ. The CDR3 covers 14 residues. Unmatched junction bases numbered 6, after V lost 5 bases and J lost 5 bases. CDR3 amino acids: CASRGQGSRETQYF. The CDR3 nucleotides read TGCGCCAGCAGGGGACAGGGGAGTCGGGAGACCCAGTACTTC. Variable domain in full (rest from reference TRBV5-1 and TRBJ2-5): KAGVTQTPRYLIKTRGQQVTLSCSPISGHRSVSWYQQTPGQGLQFLFEYFSETQRNKGNFPGRFSGRQFSNSRSEMNVSTLELGDSALYLCASRGQGSRETQYFGPGTRLLVL.

V gene TRBV5-4 combines with J gene TRBJ1-4; 7 positions match TRBD1. V shed 5 bases and J 3 bases; nucleotides not matched to a gene: 1. The CDR3 covers 13 residues. Germline assignment: CDR1 SGHNT and CDR2 YYREEE (reference sequence). The CDR3 DNA follows: TGTGCCAGCAGACAGGGGCCTAATGAAAAACTGTTTTTT. This encodes CASRQGPNEKLFF. The full variable domain, with the rest looked up from reference TRBV5-4 and TRBJ1-4, is ETGVTQSPTHLIKTRGQQVTLRCSSQSGHNTVSWYQQALGQGPQFIFQYYREEENGRGNFPPRFSGLQFPNYSSELNVNALELDDSALYLCASRQGPNEKLFFGSGTQLSVL.

The chain has TRBV5-1 and TRBJ1-5; the D gene is possibly TRBD1 (5 bases). V lost 5 bases and J 5 bases, leaving 11 bases between the germline ends. The CDR3 is 13 residues long. CDR1 and CDR2 from the germline V gene are SGHRS and YFSETQ. CDR3 protein: CASRLTVDQPQHF. The CDR3 nucleotides are TGCGCCAGCAGGTTGACAGTGGATCAGCCCCAGCATTTT.

The V gene is TRBV12-5, the J gene TRBJ2-7, with D perhaps matching TRBD1 (6 bases). Trimming took off 3 bases at V and 2 bases at J, with 20 bases between the two ends. The germline gives CDR1 LGHNT, CDR2 FRNRAP. This CDR3 comprises 17 residues. CDR3 sequence: CASGFDPHPDRTYEQYF. DNA of the CDR3: TGTGCTAGTGGTTTCGACCCCCACCCGGACAGAACCTACGAGCAGTACTTC.

The chain is built from TRBV6-5 and TRBJ1-3; D not resolved. V gave up 2 bases and J gave up 4 bases, with 6 bases separating them. The germline V gene has CDR1 MNHEY and CDR2 SVGAGI. The CDR3 is made up of 13 amino acids. This CDR3 reads CASSYRGGNTIYF. In DNA form, the CDR3 reads TGTGCCAGCAGTTACCGAGGGGGAAACACCATATATTTT.

The V gene is TRBV30, the J gene TRBJ2-1, with 7 bases that match TRBD2. J lost 0 bases, V lost 0 bases, and 17 bases had no gene match. Germline V gene sequence: CDR1 GTSNPN, CDR2 SVGIG (reference sequence). This CDR3 is 20 amino acids long. CDR3 in amino acids: CAWSVHPTSVPRSSYNEQFF. The DNA of the CDR3 is TGTGCCTGGAGTGTACATCCCACTAGCGTCCCAAGAAGCTCCTACAATGAGCAGTTCTTC. Full variable domain (rest looked up from reference TRBV30 and TRBJ2-1): SQTIHQWPATLVQPVGSPLSLECTVEGTSNPNLYWYRQAAGRGLQLLFYSVGIGQISSEVPQNLSASRPQDRQFILSSKKLLLSDSGFYLCAWSVHPTSVPRSSYNEQFFGPGTRLTVL.

The chain carries TRBV9 and TRBJ2-5; tentative D call: TRBD1 (6 bases). V lost 4 bases, J lost 3 bases, and 10 bases lay in between. CDR1 is SGDLS and CDR2 is YYNGEE in the germline V gene. The CDR3 consists of 13 residues. The CDR3 sequence: CASSTDRKETQYF. The CDR3 DNA reads TGTGCCAGCAGCACTGACAGGAAAGAGACCCAGTACTTC.

Note on this clone: The junction differs from germline at one of its ends, possibly a read error. The gene calls are TRBV7-7 and TRBJ2-2; 11 bases line up with TRBD1. The CDR3 runs 19 residues. CDR1 and CDR2 from the germline V gene are SSHAT and FNYEAQ (reference sequence). CDR3 in DNA: TGTGCTAGCAGCCTCTACGGGACAGGGGGTTTTGCGAACACCGGGGAGCTGTTTTTT. This codes for CASSLYGTGGFANTGELFF.

The chain combines TRBV13 with TRBJ2-2; 9 bases agree with TRBD1. With 6 bases clipped from V and 6 bases from J, the junction kept 8 bases outside the gene matches. There are 15 residues in the CDR3. Germline CDR1 is PRHDT and CDR2 is FYEKMQ (reference sequence). The CDR3 DNA reads TGTGCCAGCAGGGTGGGACAGGGAATCGCCGGGGAGCTGTTTTTT. Translation: CASRVGQGIAGELFF.

This chain links TRBV3-1 (or the pseudogene TRBV3-2) with TRBJ2-3, with 10 bases matching TRBD2. Per germline, CDR1 LGHDT and CDR2 YNNKEL (reference sequence). The CDR3 length is 16 residues. V dropped 4 bases and J dropped 2; count of bases not matched to a gene: 6. As DNA, the CDR3 is TGTGCCAGCAGCCCCTTTCTAGCGGGAGCCACAGATACGCAGTATTTT. It translates to CASSPFLAGATDTQYF.

This chain uses TRBV11-3 with TRBJ1-5, with a possible D match to TRBD1 (6 bases). The CDR3 is made up of 19 amino acids. V was pared by 5 bases and J by 7 bases, with 30 bases between. CDR1 SGHNT and CDR2 YENEEA come from the germline V gene. CDR3 sequence: CASSDVQGGRSHVRQPQHF. The CDR3 DNA reads TGTGCCAGCAGCGACGTACAGGGAGGGAGGTCCCACGTAAGGCAGCCCCAGCATTTT.

This clone was detected only once. CDR3 sequence: CASRRPGQGLYEQYF. CDR3 sequence (DNA): TGTGCCAGCCGCCGTCCGGGACAGGGCCTCTACGAGCAGTACTTC. This chain uses TRBV7-2 with TRBJ2-7, with 9 bases fitting TRBD1. Germline trimming cut 8 bases from V and 3 bases from J; bases unmatched to any gene: 11. The germline V gene has CDR1 SGHTA and CDR2 FQGNSA. This CDR3 is built from 15 residues.